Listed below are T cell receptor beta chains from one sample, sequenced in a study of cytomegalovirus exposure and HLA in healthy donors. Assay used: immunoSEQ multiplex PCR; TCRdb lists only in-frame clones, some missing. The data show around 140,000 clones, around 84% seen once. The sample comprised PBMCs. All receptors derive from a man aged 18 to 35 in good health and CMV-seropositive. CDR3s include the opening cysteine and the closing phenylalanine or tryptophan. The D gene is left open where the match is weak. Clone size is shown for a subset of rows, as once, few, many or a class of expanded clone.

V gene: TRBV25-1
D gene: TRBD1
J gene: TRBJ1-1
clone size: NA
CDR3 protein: CASSTPGQGRGTEAFF
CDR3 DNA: TGTGCCAGCAGTACCCCGGGACAGGGTAGGGGGACTGAAGCTTTCTTT

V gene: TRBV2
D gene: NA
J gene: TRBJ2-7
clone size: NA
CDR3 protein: CASKGDWRGYEQYF
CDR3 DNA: TGTGCCAGCAAGGGGGACTGGCGGGGGTACGAGCAGTACTTC

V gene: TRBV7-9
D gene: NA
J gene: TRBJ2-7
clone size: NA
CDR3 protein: CASSLSPSGDIGEQYF
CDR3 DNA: TGTGCCAGCAGCTTAAGCCCGTCTGGGGACATTGGCGAGCAGTACTTC

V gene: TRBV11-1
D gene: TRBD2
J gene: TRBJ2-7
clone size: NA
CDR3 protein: CASSLALGTSGKSYEQYF
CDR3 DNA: TGTGCCAGCAGCTTAGCACTTGGGACTAGCGGGAAAAGCTACGAGCAGTACTTC

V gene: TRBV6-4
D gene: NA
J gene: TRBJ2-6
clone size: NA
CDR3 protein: CASSDGHHSGANVLTF
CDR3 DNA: TGTGCCAGCAGTGACGGGCACCACTCTGGGGCCAACGTCCTGACTTTC

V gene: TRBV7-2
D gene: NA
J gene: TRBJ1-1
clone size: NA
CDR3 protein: CASSLSSRTEAFF
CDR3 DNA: TGTGCCAGCAGCTTATCCTCGAGGACTGAAGCTTTCTTT

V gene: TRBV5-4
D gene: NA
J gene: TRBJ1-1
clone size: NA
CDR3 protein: CASSFPDRPNTEAFF
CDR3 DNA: TGTGCCAGCAGCTTCCCCGACAGGCCGAACACTGAAGCTTTCTTT

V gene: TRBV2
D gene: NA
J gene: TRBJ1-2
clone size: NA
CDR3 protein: CASSTTGKGAAGDYGYTF
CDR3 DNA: TGTGCCAGCAGTACTACTGGGAAAGGGGCTGCTGGAGACTATGGCTACACCTTC

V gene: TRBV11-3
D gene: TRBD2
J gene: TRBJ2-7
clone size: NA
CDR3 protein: CASSPRGGREASYEQYF
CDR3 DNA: TGTGCCAGCAGCCCCAGGGGCGGGAGGGAAGCGTCCTACGAGCAGTACTTC

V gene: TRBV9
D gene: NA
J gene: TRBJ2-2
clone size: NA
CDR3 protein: CASSVGGFRSTGELFF
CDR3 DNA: TGTGCCAGCAGCGTAGGAGGGTTCCGTTCCACCGGGGAGCTGTTTTTT

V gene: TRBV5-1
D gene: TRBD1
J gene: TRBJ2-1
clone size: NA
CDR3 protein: CASSPKKLNRGWGPDNEQFF
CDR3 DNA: TGCGCCAGCAGCCCGAAAAAACTTAACAGGGGATGGGGCCCTGACAATGAGCAGTTCTTC

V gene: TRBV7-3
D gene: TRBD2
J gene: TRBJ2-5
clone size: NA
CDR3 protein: CASSSVGGRAGLETQYF
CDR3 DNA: TGTGCCAGCAGTTCAGTCGGTGGGAGGGCCGGTTTAGAGACCCAGTACTTC

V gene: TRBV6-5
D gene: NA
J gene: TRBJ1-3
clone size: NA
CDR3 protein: CASSLRVSGNTIYF
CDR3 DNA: TGTGCCAGCAGTCTTAGAGTCTCTGGAAACACCATATATTTT

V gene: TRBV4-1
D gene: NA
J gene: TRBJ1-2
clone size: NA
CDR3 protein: CASSQEPKISVNYGYTF
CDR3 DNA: TGCGCCAGCAGCCAAGAACCGAAAATTTCGGTGAACTATGGCTACACCTTC

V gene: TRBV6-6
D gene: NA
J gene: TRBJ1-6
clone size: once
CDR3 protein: CASKSNLGGDNSPLHF
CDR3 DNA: TGTGCCAGCAAATCGAACTTGGGGGGTGATAATTCACCCCTCCACTTT

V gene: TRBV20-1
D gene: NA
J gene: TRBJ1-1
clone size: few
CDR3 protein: CSAPVNTEAFF
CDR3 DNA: TGCAGTGCCCCTGTAAACACTGAAGCTTTCTTT

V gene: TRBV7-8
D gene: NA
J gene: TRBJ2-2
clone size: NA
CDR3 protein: CASFVARETGELFF
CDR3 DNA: TGTGCCAGCTTTGTGGCCCGGGAAACCGGGGAGCTGTTTTTT

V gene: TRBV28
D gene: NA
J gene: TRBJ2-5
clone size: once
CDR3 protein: CASSSPGEGVETQYF
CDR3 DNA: TGTGCCAGCAGTTCTCCAGGGGAGGGAGTTGAGACCCAGTACTTC

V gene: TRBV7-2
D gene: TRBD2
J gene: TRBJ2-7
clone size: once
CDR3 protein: CASSLMGGSIAEQYF
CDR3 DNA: TGTGCCAGCAGCTTAATGGGCGGGAGTATCGCCGAGCAGTACTTC

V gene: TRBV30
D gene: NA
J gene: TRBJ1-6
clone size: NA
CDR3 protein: CAWYPTGRGQYSPLHF
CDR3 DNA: TGTGCCTGGTATCCTACCGGGAGGGGCCAGTATTCACCCCTCCACTTT

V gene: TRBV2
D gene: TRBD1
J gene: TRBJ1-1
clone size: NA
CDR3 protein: CASTGDRGGEAFF
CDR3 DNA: TGTGCCAGCACGGGTGACAGGGGTGGTGAAGCTTTCTTT

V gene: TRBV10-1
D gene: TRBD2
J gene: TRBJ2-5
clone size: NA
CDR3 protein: CASSKLAGRQETQYF
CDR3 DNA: TGCGCCAGCAGTAAACTAGCGGGGCGACAAGAGACCCAGTACTTC

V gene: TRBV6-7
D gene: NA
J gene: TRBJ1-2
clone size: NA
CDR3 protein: CASSYSNRLTGYTF
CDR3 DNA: TGTGCCAGCAGTTACTCGAACCGCCTAACCGGCTACACCTTC

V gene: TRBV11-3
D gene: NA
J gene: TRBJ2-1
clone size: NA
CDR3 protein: CASSLTFEVSSYNEQFF
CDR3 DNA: TGTGCCAGCAGCTTAACGTTCGAAGTTAGCTCCTACAATGAGCAGTTCTTC

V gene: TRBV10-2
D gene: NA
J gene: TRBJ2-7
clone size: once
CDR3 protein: CASRDLATGSYEQYF
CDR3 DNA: TGCGCCAGCAGGGACTTAGCGACGGGGTCCTACGAGCAGTACTTC

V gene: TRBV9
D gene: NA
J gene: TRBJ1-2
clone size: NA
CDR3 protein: CASSVGRGYGYTF
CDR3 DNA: TGTGCCAGCAGCGTAGGAAGGGGCTATGGCTACACCTTC